Sequencing of this T cell receptor (beta chain) was carried out in a study of T cell changes during pregnancy in multiple sclerosis. The repertoire was sequenced with immunoSEQ multiplex PCR; TCRdb's copy has only in-frame clones and lacks some. This sample has about 85,000 clones, with more than 85% found just once. Per the germline V gene, CDR1 is LNHNV and CDR2 is YYDKDF (reference sequence). This CDR3 is built from 13 residues. V dropped 4 bases and J dropped 5 bases, with 10 bases sitting between them. The chain joins TRBV15 to TRBJ2-3; either TRBD1 or TRBD2 may fit D (5 bases each). The TCR was taken from a female donor with multiple sclerosis, enrolled in a pregnancy study. This specimen was peripheral blood, taken in the first trimester of pregnancy. CDR3 nucleotides: TGTGCCACCAGCAAAGACAGCGGAGATACGCAGTATTTT. Protein: CATSKDSGDTQYF.